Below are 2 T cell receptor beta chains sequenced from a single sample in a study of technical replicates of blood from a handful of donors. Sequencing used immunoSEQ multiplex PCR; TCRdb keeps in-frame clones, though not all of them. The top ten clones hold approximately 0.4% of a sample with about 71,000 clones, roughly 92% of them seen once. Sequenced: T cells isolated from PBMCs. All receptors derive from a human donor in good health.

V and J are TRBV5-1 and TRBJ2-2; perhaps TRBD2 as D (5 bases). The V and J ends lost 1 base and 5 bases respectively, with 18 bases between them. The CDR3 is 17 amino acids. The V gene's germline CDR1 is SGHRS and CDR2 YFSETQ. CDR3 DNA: TGCGCCAGCAGCTTGATTTTATCAGACTACGGAACCGGGGAGCTGTTTTTT. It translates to CASSLILSDYGTGELFF.

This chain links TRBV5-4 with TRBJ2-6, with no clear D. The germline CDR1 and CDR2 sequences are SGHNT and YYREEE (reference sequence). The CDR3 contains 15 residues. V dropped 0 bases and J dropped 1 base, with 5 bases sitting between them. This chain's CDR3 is CASSLDGSGANVLTF. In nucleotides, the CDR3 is TGTGCCAGCAGCTTGGACGGGTCTGGGGCCAACGTCCTGACTTTC.